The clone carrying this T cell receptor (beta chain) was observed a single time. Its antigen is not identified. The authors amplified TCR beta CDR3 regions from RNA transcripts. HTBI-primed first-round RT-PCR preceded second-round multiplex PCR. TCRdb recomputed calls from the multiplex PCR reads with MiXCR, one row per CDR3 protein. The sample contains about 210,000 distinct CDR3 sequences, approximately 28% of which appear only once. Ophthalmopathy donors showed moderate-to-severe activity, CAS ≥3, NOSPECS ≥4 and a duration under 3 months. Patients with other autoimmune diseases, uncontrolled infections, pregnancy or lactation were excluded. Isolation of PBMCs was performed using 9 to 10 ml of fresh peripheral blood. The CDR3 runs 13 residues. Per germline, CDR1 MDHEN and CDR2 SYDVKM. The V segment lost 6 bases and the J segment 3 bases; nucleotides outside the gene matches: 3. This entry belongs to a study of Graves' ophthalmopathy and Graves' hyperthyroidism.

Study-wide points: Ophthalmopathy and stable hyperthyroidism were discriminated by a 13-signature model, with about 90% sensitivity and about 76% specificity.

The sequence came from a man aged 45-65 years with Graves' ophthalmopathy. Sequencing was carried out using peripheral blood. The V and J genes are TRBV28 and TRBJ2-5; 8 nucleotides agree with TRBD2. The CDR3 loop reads CASRPGLEETQYF. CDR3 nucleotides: TGTGCCAGCAGACCGGGACTAGAAGAGACCCAGTACTTC.